A single sample gave rise to the 32 T cell receptor beta chains below, sequenced in a study of T-cell reconstitution after alpha-beta-depleted transplantation in children. This sample's TCRbeta library carried unique molecular identifier barcodes. TCRdb reprocessed the PCR reads via MiXCR and lists one record per CDR3 protein. The table includes roughly 100,000 distinct CDR3 sequences, around 7.8% detected once. The material sequenced was PBMCs, taken before TCRalphabeta/CD19-depleted stem cell transplant. The receptors derive from a boy aged 2-15 years with acute lymphoblastic leukemia, due to receive a stem cell transplant.

This clonotype was seen a handful of times. The chain uses TRBV10-3 and TRBJ1-1; 8 bases fit TRBD1. The CDR3 length is 12 residues. Looked up from germline, CDR1 is ENHRY and CDR2 is SYGVKD. The V gene end was trimmed by 6 bases and the J gene end by 11 bases; junction bases not matched to a gene: 8. CDR3 DNA sequence: TGTGCCATCAGCCTGGACAGGGTCGTTGCTTTCTTT. It encodes CAISLDRVVAFF.

This clonotype was observed a few times. The rearrangement joins TRBV12-3 or TRBV12-4 to TRBJ1-6, with 8 bases that match TRBD1. After removal of 6 bases from V and 7 bases from J, the junction contained 5 bases not matched to a gene. This CDR3 region has 14 residues. For the CDR3, the DNA is TGTGCCAGCAGGGGAACAGGGGGGAATTCACCCCTCCACTTT. Encoded protein: CASRGTGGNSPLHF.

This clonotype was detected a few times. The V gene is TRBV19, the J gene TRBJ1-1; tentatively, D is TRBD1 (5 bases). In germline, CDR1 is LNHDA, CDR2 SQIVND (reference sequence). V lost 3 bases and J 7 bases, leaving 18 bases between the germline ends. The CDR3 is made up of 15 amino acids. CDR3 bases: TGTGCCAGTAGTATGTCTTCGGGGCTTTCTGGTGAAGCTTTCTTT. Encoded protein: CASSMSSGLSGEAFF.

In its sample, this clonotype was seen a few times. V is TRBV7-2 and J is TRBJ2-5; D could derive from TRBD1 or TRBD2 (6 bases each). Trimming removed 5 bases from V and 4 bases from J, with 14 bases in between. Germline V CDR1 and CDR2: SGHTA, FQGNSA. This CDR3 is 14 amino acids long. The chain's CDR3 is CASSPPGARETQYF. CDR3 nucleotides: TGTGCCAGCAGCCCCCCGGGGGCGCGAGAGACCCAGTACTTC. The full variable domain, its missing parts supplied by reference TRBV7-2 and TRBJ2-5, is GAGVSQSPSNKVTEKGKDVELRCDPISGHTALYWYRQSLGQGLEFLIYFQGNSAPDKSGLPSDRFSAERTGGSVSTLTIQRTQQEDSAVYLCASSPPGARETQYFGPGTRLLVL.

This clonotype has a count of ten or more. This chain links TRBV4-2 with TRBJ2-1, with TRBD2 matching 11 bases. After removal of 4 bases from V and 8 bases from J, the junction contained 13 bases not matched to a gene. Germline V gene sequence: CDR1 LGHNA, CDR2 YNFKEQ. The CDR3 extends over 17 amino acids. CDR3 amino acids: CASSRPGGETSGDEQFF. DNA of the CDR3: TGTGCCAGCAGCCGACCCGGGGGTGAGACTAGCGGGGATGAGCAGTTCTTC.

This clonotype was counted at least ten times. The chain combines TRBV5-1 with TRBJ2-5; 7 nucleotides match TRBD2. Germline trimming cut 3 bases from V and 2 bases from J; bases unmatched to any gene: 7. This CDR3 region has 15 residues. CDR1 and CDR2 from the germline V gene are SGHRS and YFSETQ. The CDR3 here is CASSSISGPQETQYF. The CDR3 bases are TGCGCCAGCAGCTCCATTAGCGGGCCACAAGAGACCCAGTACTTC. Drawing the rest from reference TRBV5-1 and TRBJ2-5, the complete variable domain is KAGVTQTPRYLIKTRGQQVTLSCSPISGHRSVSWYQQTPGQGLQFLFEYFSETQRNKGNFPGRFSGRQFSNSRSEMNVSTLELGDSALYLCASSSISGPQETQYFGPGTRLLVL.

The chain has TRBV10-3 and TRBJ1-2; no reliable D call. CDR3 size: 14 residues. Germline V gives CDR1 ENHRY, CDR2 SYGVKD. V was pared by 4 bases and J by 0 bases, with 9 bases between. The CDR3 DNA sequence: TGTGCCATCAGTGGAAGAGGTGCTAACTATGGCTACACCTTC. Encoded protein: CAISGRGANYGYTF.

This clonotype occurred many times. The chain joins TRBV21-1 to TRBJ1-4; the DNA was not compared with TRBD1, the D call given in the table. TRBV21-1 is listed as a pseudogene. The CDR3 is made up of 14 amino acids. CDR3 residues: CASSLRDRNEKLFF. DNA for the CDR3: TGTGCCAGCAGCCTGCGGGACAGAAATGAAAAACTGTTTTTT.

By share, this clonotype ranks as large. V usage is TRBV29-1 and J usage is TRBJ2-7; TRBD1 or TRBD2 may be the D gene (5 bases each). The CDR3 has 12 residues. The V end lost 0 bases, the J end lost 7 bases, and 10 bases lay between the germline ends. CDR1 and CDR2 (germline): SQVTM, ANQGSEA. As DNA, the CDR3 is TGCAGCGTTGAAGATGGGGGTATAGAGCAGTACTTC. Its translation is CSVEDGGIEQYF.

This clonotype came up a few times. V usage is TRBV5-1 and J usage is TRBJ1-2; the D is unclear. This CDR3 region has 15 residues. CDR1 is SGHRS, CDR2 YFSETQ, per germline. The V and J ends lost 5 bases and 0 bases respectively, with 14 bases between them. CDR3 in amino acids: CASSLSREANYGYTF. The CDR3 nucleotides are TGCGCCAGCAGTTTAAGCCGGGAAGCTAACTATGGCTACACCTTC.

In its sample, this clonotype was seen a few times. The CDR3 loop is CSAGTVYNEQFF. CDR3 nucleotide sequence: TGCAGTGCTGGGACTGTTTACAATGAGCAGTTCTTC. The rearrangement joins TRBV20-1 to TRBJ2-1, with D perhaps matching TRBD2 (6 bases). CDR3 size: 12 residues. The germline V gene has CDR1 DFQATT and CDR2 SNEGSKA (reference sequence). The V end was cut by 5 bases, the J end by 4 bases, with 9 bases between.

This clonotype was recorded many times. This sequence joins TRBV20-1 and TRBJ2-3; 8 nucleotides agree with TRBD2. The V gene's germline CDR1 is DFQATT and CDR2 SNEGSKA (reference sequence). This CDR3 has 13 residues. V trimming: 0 bases; J trimming: 5 bases; junction bases outside the gene matches: 1. Here the CDR3 DNA reads TGCAGTGCTAGAGATCGGGGGGGAGATACGCAGTATTTT. Translated, it gives CSARDRGGDTQYF.

This clonotype was recorded at least ten times. V gene TRBV7-9 combines with J gene TRBJ2-3; D assignment may be TRBD1 or TRBD2 (6 bases each). The germline V gene has CDR1 SEHNR and CDR2 FQNEAQ (reference sequence). V was shortened by 3 bases and J by 0 bases, with 10 bases between the two germline ends. The CDR3 has 15 amino acids. CDR3 residues: CASSLEGVSTDTQYF. DNA for the CDR3: TGTGCCAGCAGCTTGGAGGGGGTCAGCACAGATACGCAGTATTTT.

The V and J genes are TRBV12-3 or TRBV12-4 and TRBJ2-7; 11 bases align to TRBD1. V lost 5 bases, J lost 4 bases, and 10 bases stayed unmatched. The length of the CDR3 is 16 residues. CDR3 sequence (DNA): TGTGCCAGCAGTGGGGATCCCGGGACAGGGGGTTACGAGCAGTACTTC. Translation: CASSGDPGTGGYEQYF.

This chain connects TRBV27 to TRBJ1-2, with D possibly being TRBD1 (5 bases). The germline V and J ends were trimmed by 8 bases and 7 bases, with 11 bases remaining between them. Germline lookup yields CDR1 MNHEY and CDR2 SMNVEV (reference sequence). CDR3 size: 11 residues. CDR3 nucleotide sequence: TGTGCCAGCTGGGGGGGGTCTGGCTACACCTTC. It specifies CASWGGSGYTF.

The rearrangement links TRBV7-9 to TRBJ2-2; 7 bases are a match to TRBD1. V shed 0 bases and J 7 bases; nucleotides not matched to a gene: 8. Germline V gives CDR1 SEHNR, CDR2 FQNEAQ (reference sequence). This CDR3 contains 16 residues. CDR3 in amino acids: CASSLAFDRDGGELFF. The CDR3 region has the DNA TGTGCCAGCAGCTTAGCCTTCGACAGGGACGGCGGGGAGCTGTTTTTT. The variable domain in full, completed from reference TRBV7-9 and TRBJ2-2, reads DTGVSQNPRHKITKRGQNVTFRCDPISEHNRLYWYRQTLGQGPEFLTYFQNEAQLEKSRLLSDRFSAERPKGSFSTLEIQRTEQGDSAMYLCASSLAFDRDGGELFFGEGSRLTVL.

The genes are TRBV7-2 and TRBJ2-5; TRBD2 matches at 7 bases. The V gene's germline CDR1 is SGHTA and CDR2 FQGNSA. Trimming removed 4 bases from V and 0 bases from J; junction bases left unmatched: 11. CDR3 size: 17 residues. CDR3 sequence (DNA): TGTGCCAGCAGCTCACTAAGGGACTACCCTTACCAAGAGACCCAGTACTTC. This gives the protein CASSSLRDYPYQETQYF.

This clonotype was recorded at least ten times. The rearrangement joins TRBV27 to TRBJ2-2, with D perhaps matching TRBD2 (5 bases). V lost 3 bases and J 5 bases, leaving 7 bases between the germline ends. Germline assignment: CDR1 MNHEY and CDR2 SMNVEV (reference sequence). CDR3 length: 13 amino acids. CDR3 region: CASSFGETGELFF. CDR3 bases: TGTGCCAGCAGTTTCGGGGAAACCGGGGAGCTGTTTTTT.

V usage is TRBV11-2 and J usage is TRBJ1-2; D gene ambiguous. The germline V and J ends were trimmed by 2 bases and 4 bases, with 11 bases remaining between them. The CDR3 is made up of 14 amino acids. Germline lookup yields CDR1 SGHAT and CDR2 FQNNGV. The CDR3 bases are TGTGCCAGCAGCTTACTGCCCGCCAGCTATGGCTACACCTTC. Translation gives CASSLLPASYGYTF.

The table lists this clonotype with a few counts. The chain couples TRBV7-2 to TRBJ1-2; TRBD1 matches 7 bases. Trimming removed 6 bases from V and 0 bases from J; junction bases left unmatched: 16. The CDR3 is 18 residues long. CDR1 and CDR2 (germline): SGHTA, FQGNSA. CDR3 amino acids: CASRTRTGASWANYGYTF. CDR3 nucleotide sequence: TGTGCCAGCAGGACACGCACAGGGGCTAGTTGGGCTAACTATGGCTACACCTTC.

This clonotype was observed many times. This chain connects TRBV20-1 to TRBJ2-1; D not resolved. CDR1 is DFQATT, CDR2 SNEGSKA, per germline (reference sequence). This CDR3 spans 11 amino acids. Trimming shortened V by 1 base and J by 9 bases, and 7 bases separated the two germline ends. In DNA, the CDR3 is TGCAGTGCTAGAGGAGGCACTGAGCAGTTCTTC. This codes for CSARGGTEQFF.

This clonotype was seen a few times. The J gene is TRBJ2-2, the V gene TRBV5-1, with TRBD2 matching over 11 bases. The V gene's germline CDR1 is SGHRS and CDR2 YFSETQ. The CDR3 sequence is 18 residues long. V lost 5 bases and J lost 1; bases outside the gene matches: 10. CDR3 DNA sequence: TGCGCCAGCAGGTCAACTAGCGGGGGCCACCGGAACACCGGGGAGCTGTTTTTT. This gives the protein CASRSTSGGHRNTGELFF.

This clonotype was counted at least ten times. The chain joins TRBV6-1 to TRBJ2-1, with 7 bases identical to TRBD2. Per the germline V gene, CDR1 is MNHNS and CDR2 is SASEGT. V was pared by 5 bases and J by 6 bases, with 4 bases of the junction left unmatched. This CDR3 spans 13 amino acids. The DNA of the CDR3 is TGTGCCAGCAGTCCAACTAGCGCCAATGAGCAGTTCTTC. Protein: CASSPTSANEQFF.

This clonotype was seen a few times. V usage is TRBV18 and J usage is TRBJ2-7; 9 nucleotides align to TRBD2. The length of the CDR3 is 15 residues. Trimming cost V 4 bases and J 3 bases; bases outside gene matches: 7. In germline, CDR1 is KGHSH, CDR2 LQKENI. This CDR3 is CASSLEPSGDYEQYF. For the CDR3, the DNA is TGTGCCAGCTCACTTGAGCCTAGCGGGGACTACGAGCAGTACTTC.

The table lists this clonotype with a few counts. J is TRBJ2-3 and V is TRBV7-9; 9 bases line up with TRBD1. Germline V gene data show CDR1 as SEHNR and CDR2 as FQNEAQ (reference sequence). The CDR3 is 15 residues long. V lost 5 bases to trimming and J lost 5 bases; unmatched junction nucleotides: 8. The CDR3, as DNA: TGTGCCAGCAGCCTACAGGGGGCAGAGGGAGATACGCAGTATTTT. This codes for CASSLQGAEGDTQYF.

This clonotype showed up many times. The chain employs TRBV20-1 and TRBJ1-2; D remains unclear. The ends were cut back, 2 bases at V and 0 bases at J, with 7 bases in the middle. CDR1 DFQATT and CDR2 SNEGSKA come from the germline V gene (reference sequence). The CDR3 is 13 amino acids. Here the CDR3 DNA reads TGCAGTGCTAGATGGGTCACTAACTATGGCTACACCTTC. Protein product: CSARWVTNYGYTF.

CDR3 sequence (DNA): TGTGCCACCAGCTTAGAGGCGGGCAGGGGGGAGCTGTTTTTT. It encodes CATSLEAGRGELFF. The rearrangement uses TRBV15 and TRBJ2-2, with D possibly TRBD2 on 5 matching bases. The CDR3 spans 14 residues. V gave up 5 bases and J gave up 8 bases, with 15 bases separating them. Germline loops: CDR1 LNHNV, CDR2 YYDKDF (reference sequence).

This clonotype was seen many times. The DNA of the CDR3 is TGTGCCAGCAGCCAAGCCTACGCCCCAGGGTACAATGAGCAGTTCTTC. Protein sequence: CASSQAYAPGYNEQFF. V and J are TRBV4-2 and TRBJ2-1; possible D gene TRBD1, 5 bases. This CDR3 is built from 16 residues. The germline CDR1 and CDR2 sequences are LGHNA and YNFKEQ. V was cut by 1 base and J by 4 bases, with 14 bases left in between.

The table lists this clonotype with a few counts. The chain combines TRBV5-1 with TRBJ1-2; D is unclear. Trimming left V 1 base short and J 8 bases short, with 12 bases between. Germline V gene data show CDR1 as SGHRS and CDR2 as YFSETQ. The CDR3 sequence is 13 residues long. The CDR3 region is CASSLLGVKGYTF. CDR3 in DNA: TGCGCCAGCAGCTTGCTTGGGGTGAAAGGCTACACCTTC.

This clonotype was observed a few times. The V call is TRBV15, the J call TRBJ1-6; D is unclear. V was shortened by 0 bases and J by 10 bases, with 13 bases between the two germline ends. Looked up from germline, CDR1 is LNHNV and CDR2 is YYDKDF (reference sequence). This CDR3 comprises 15 residues. The CDR3 region has the DNA TGTGCCACCAGCAGAGATCTGGGAAATCGCTCACCCCTCCACTTT. It translates to CATSRDLGNRSPLHF.

This clonotype was found many times. The chain combines TRBV7-8 with TRBJ1-1; 7 positions match TRBD1. The CDR3 spans 16 residues. The V and J ends lost 4 bases and 0 bases, in that order; junction bases with no gene match: 8. The germline gives CDR1 SGHVS, CDR2 FQNEAQ. The DNA for the CDR3 is TGTGCCAGCAGCTCCCCCCGCGGACAGGTGAACACTGAAGCTTTCTTT. Its translation: CASSSPRGQVNTEAFF. Variable domain in full (rest from reference TRBV7-8 and TRBJ1-1): GAGVSQSPRYKVAKRGQDVALRCDPISGHVSLFWYQQALGQGPEFLTYFQNEAQLDKSGLPSDRFFAERPEGSVSTLKIQRTQQEDSAVYLCASSSPRGQVNTEAFFGQGTRLTVV.

This clonotype was found a few times. The chain recombines TRBV20-1 with TRBJ2-5; no firm D call. CDR3 length equals 13 residues. Germline V gene lookup returns CDR1 DFQATT and CDR2 SNEGSKA (reference sequence). V lost 3 bases to trimming and J lost 3 bases, with 11 bases between them. The CDR3 region has the DNA TGCAGTGCTAGTGAGGACGTGGAAGAGACCCAGTACTTC. As protein: CSASEDVEETQYF.